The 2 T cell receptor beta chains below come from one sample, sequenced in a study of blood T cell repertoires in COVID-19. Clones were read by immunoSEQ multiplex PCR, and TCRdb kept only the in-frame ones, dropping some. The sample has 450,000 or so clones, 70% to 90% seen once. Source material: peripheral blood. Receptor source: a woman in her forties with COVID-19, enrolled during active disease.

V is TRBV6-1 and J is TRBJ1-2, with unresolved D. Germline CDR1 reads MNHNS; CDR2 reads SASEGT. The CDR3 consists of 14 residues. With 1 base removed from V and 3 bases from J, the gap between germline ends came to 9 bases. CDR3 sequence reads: CASSEEGGYYGYTF. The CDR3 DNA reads TGTGCCAGCAGTGAAGAGGGAGGGTACTATGGCTACACCTTC.

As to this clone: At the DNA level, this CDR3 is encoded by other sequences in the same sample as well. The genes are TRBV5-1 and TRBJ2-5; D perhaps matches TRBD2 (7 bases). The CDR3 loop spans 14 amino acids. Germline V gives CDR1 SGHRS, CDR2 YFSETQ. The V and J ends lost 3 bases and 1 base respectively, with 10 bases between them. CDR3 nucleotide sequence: TGCGCCAGCAGCTGGGGGGGGCCCCAAGAGACCCAGTACTTC. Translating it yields CASSWGGPQETQYF.